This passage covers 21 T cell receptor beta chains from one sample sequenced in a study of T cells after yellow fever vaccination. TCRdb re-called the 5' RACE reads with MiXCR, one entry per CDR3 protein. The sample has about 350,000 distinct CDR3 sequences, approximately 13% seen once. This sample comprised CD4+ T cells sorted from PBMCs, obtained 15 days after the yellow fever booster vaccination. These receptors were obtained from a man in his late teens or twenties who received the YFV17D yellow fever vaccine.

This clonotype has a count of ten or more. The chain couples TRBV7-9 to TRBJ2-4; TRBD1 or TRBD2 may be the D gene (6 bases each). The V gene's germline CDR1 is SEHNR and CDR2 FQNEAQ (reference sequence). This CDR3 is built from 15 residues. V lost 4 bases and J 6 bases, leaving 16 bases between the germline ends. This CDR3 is CASSYPSGGGNIQYF. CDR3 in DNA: TGTGCCAGCAGCTACCCCTCCGGGGGCGGAAACATTCAGTACTTC. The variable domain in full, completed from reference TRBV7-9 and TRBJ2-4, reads DTGVSQNPRHKITKRGQNVTFRCDPISEHNRLYWYRQTLGQGPEFLTYFQNEAQLEKSRLLSDRFSAERPKGSFSTLEIQRTEQGDSAMYLCASSYPSGGGNIQYFGAGTRLSVL.

The CDR3 DNA sequence: TGTGCCTGGGGGGCCGGGGGGGCCGAGGAGACCCAGTACTTC. Translated, it gives CAWGAGGAEETQYF. This chain connects TRBV30 to TRBJ2-5, with TRBD2 identical over 8 bases. The CDR3 has 14 residues. V shed 5 bases, J shed 5 bases, and the junction held 10 bases outside the gene matches. Germline-derived CDR1 and CDR2 are GTSNPN and SVGIG (reference sequence).

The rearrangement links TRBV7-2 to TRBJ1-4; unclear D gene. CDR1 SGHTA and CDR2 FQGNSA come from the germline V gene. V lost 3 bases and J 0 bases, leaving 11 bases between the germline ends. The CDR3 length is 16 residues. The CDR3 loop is CASSFSATATNEKLFF. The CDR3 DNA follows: TGTGCCAGCAGCTTCTCAGCGACTGCAACTAATGAAAAACTGTTTTTT. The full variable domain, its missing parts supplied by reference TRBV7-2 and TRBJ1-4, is GAGVSQSPSNKVTEKGKDVELRCDPISGHTALYWYRQSLGQGLEFLIYFQGNSAPDKSGLPSDRFSAERTGGSVSTLTIQRTQQEDSAVYLCASSFSATATNEKLFFGSGTQLSVL.

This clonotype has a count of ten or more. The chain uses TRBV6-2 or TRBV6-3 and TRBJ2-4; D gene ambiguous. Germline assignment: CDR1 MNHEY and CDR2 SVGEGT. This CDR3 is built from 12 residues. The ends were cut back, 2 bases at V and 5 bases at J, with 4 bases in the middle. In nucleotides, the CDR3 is TGTGCCAGCAGTTACCCGGAAAACATTCAGTACTTC. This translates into CASSYPENIQYF.

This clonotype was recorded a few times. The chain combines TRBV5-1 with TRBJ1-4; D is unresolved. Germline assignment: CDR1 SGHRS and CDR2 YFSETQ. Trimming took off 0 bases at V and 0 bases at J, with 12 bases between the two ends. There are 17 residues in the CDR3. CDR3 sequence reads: CASSLGTRRATNEKLFF. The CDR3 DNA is TGCGCCAGCAGCTTGGGCACACGACGGGCAACTAATGAAAAACTGTTTTTT. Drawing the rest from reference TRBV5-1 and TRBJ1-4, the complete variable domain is KAGVTQTPRYLIKTRGQQVTLSCSPISGHRSVSWYQQTPGQGLQFLFEYFSETQRNKGNFPGRFSGRQFSNSRSEMNVSTLELGDSALYLCASSLGTRRATNEKLFFGSGTQLSVL.

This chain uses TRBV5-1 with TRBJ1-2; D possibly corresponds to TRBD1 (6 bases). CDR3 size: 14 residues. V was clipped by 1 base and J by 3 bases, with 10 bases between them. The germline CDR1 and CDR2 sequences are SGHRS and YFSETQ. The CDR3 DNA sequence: TGCGCCAGCAGCTTGACAGGGAAGGACTATGGCTACACCTTC. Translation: CASSLTGKDYGYTF.

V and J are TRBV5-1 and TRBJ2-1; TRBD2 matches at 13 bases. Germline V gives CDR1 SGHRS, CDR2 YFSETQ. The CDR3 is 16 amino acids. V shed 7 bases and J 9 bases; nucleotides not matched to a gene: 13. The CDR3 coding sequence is TGCGCCAGCCGTAGACTAGCGGGGGGCCCAGATCTTGAGCAGTTCTTC. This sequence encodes CASRRLAGGPDLEQFF.

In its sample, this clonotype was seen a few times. In DNA form, the CDR3 reads TGTGCCAGCAGGCAAGGTGGAGGACCGCTGTACGAGCAGTACGTC. Its protein product is CASRQGGGPLYEQYV. The chain couples TRBV5-6 to TRBJ2-7, with a weak D call TRBD2 (5 bases). The CDR3 covers 15 residues. V was trimmed by 5 bases and J by 4 bases, leaving 19 bases between them. Germline V gives CDR1 SGHDT, CDR2 YYEEEE.

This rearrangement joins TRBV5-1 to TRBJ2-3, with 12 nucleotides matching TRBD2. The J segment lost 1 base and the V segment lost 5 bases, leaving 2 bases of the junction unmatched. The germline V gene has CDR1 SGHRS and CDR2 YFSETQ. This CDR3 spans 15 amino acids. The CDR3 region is CASRWTSGGTDTQYF. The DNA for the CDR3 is TGCGCCAGCAGGTGGACTAGCGGGGGCACAGATACGCAGTATTTT.

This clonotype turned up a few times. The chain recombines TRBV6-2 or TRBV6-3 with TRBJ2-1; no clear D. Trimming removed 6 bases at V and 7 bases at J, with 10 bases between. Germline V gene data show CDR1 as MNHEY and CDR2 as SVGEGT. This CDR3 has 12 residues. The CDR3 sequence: CASSPQVNEQFF. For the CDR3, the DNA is TGTGCCAGCAGCCCCCAGGTTAATGAGCAGTTCTTC.

The CDR3 loop is CASSYVGHYTDTQYF. CDR3 in DNA: TGTGCCAGCAGTTACGTCGGACACTACACAGATACGCAGTATTTT. The chain employs TRBV6-2 or TRBV6-3 and TRBJ2-3; a possible D gene is TRBD1 (5 bases). The germline CDR1 and CDR2 sequences are MNHEY and SVGEGT. The ends were cut back, 2 bases at V and 2 bases at J, with 11 bases in the middle. CDR3 length equals 15 residues.

The CDR3 sequence: CASSDRVNSYEQYF. DNA of the CDR3: TGTGCCAGCAGTGACAGGGTCAACTCCTACGAGCAGTACTTC. V gene TRBV2 combines with J gene TRBJ2-7; possibly TRBD1 for D (5 bases). Germline V gives CDR1 SNHLY, CDR2 FYNNEI. V lost 3 bases and J 0 bases, leaving 9 bases between the germline ends. The CDR3 extends over 14 amino acids.

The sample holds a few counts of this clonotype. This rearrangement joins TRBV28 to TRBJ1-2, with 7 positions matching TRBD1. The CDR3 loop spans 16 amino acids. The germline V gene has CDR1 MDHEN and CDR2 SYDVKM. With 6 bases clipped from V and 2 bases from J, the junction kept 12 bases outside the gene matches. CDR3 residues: CASSSFIGQVNYGYTF. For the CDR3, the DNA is TGTGCCAGCAGCTCATTTATCGGACAGGTGAACTATGGCTACACCTTC.

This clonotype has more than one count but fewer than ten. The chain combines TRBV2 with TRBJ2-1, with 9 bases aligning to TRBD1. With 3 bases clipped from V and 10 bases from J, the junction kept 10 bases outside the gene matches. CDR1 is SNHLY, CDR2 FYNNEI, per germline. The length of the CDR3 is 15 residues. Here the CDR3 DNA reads TGTGCCAGCAGTGAGGGGGGGACAGGGATTAGAGAGCAGTTCTTC. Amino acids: CASSEGGTGIREQFF.

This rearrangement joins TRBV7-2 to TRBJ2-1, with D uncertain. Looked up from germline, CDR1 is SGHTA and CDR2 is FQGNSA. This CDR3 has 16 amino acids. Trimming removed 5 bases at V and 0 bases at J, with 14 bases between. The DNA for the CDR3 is TGTGCCAGCAGCGTTGGGCTTCCCGCCTCCTACAATGAGCAGTTCTTC. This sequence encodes CASSVGLPASYNEQFF.

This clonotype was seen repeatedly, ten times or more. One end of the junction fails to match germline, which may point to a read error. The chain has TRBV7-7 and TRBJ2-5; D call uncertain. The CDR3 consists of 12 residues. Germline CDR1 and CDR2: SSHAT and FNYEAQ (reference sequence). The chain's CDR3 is CASSFGPGAQYF. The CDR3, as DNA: TGTGCTAGCAGCTTTGGCCCTGGGGCCCAGTACTTC.

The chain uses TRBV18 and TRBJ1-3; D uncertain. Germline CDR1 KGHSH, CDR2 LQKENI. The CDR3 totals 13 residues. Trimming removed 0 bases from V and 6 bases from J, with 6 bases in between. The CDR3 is CASSPPAENTIYF. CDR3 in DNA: TGTGCCAGCTCACCACCGGCGGAAAACACCATATATTTT.

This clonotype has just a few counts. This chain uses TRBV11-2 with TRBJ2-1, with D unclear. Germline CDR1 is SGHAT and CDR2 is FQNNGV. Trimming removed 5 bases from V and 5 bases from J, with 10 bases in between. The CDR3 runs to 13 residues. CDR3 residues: CASSLGRHNEQFF. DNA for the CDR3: TGTGCCAGCAGCCTCGGTCGCCACAATGAGCAGTTCTTC.

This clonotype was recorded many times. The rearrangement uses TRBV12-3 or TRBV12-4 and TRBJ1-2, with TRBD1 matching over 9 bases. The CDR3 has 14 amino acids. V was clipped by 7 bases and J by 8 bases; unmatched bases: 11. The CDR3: CASNLVQGAQGYTF. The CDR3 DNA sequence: TGTGCCAGCAACCTGGTACAGGGGGCGCAGGGCTACACCTTC.

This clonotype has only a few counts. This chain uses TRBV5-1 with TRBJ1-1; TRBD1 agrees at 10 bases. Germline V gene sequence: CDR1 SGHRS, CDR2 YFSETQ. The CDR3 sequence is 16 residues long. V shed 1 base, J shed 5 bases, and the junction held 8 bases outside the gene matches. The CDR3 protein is CASSLRGQGTKTEAFF. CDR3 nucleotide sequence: TGCGCCAGCAGCTTGCGGGGACAGGGGACGAAGACTGAAGCTTTCTTT.

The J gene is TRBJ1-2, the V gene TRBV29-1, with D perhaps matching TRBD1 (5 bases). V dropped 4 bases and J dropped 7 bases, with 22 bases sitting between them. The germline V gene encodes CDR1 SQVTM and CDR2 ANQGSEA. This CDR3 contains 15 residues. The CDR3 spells CSVARPGGVNFGYTF. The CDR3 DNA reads TGCAGCGTTGCGAGGCCCGGGGGGGTGAATTTTGGCTACACCTTC.